This TCR beta chain was found in a study of blood T cell repertoires in COVID-19. Looking at the study overall: Italy, Spain and the United States were the sources of the convalescent and acute COVID-19 samples. PBMCs, B-cell-depleted T cells, or T cells provided the cDNA or gDNA that made up the material.

How the authors handled the data: Amplification of reference gene primers was used by the study to estimate nucleated cell counts. Data came from immunoSEQ multiplex PCR; TCRdb stores just in-frame clones and leaves some out. V, J and clone size were drawn from that table, and D and trimming were deduced from the DNA. This table holds tens of thousands of clones, over 90% found once. This clonotype originated in a man aged 45-65 years with acute or convalescent COVID-19. What was sequenced was peripheral blood.

The CDR3 sequence: CASSFDRINPYEQYF. The CDR3 DNA reads TGTGCCAGCAGTTTCGACAGGATAAATCCCTACGAGCAGTACTTC. J is TRBJ2-7 and V is TRBV2; TRBD1 might be the D (6 bases). The CDR3 is 15 residues long. Trimming pared 5 bases from V and 2 bases from J, leaving 16 bases between. Germline V CDR1 and CDR2: SNHLY, FYNNEI.